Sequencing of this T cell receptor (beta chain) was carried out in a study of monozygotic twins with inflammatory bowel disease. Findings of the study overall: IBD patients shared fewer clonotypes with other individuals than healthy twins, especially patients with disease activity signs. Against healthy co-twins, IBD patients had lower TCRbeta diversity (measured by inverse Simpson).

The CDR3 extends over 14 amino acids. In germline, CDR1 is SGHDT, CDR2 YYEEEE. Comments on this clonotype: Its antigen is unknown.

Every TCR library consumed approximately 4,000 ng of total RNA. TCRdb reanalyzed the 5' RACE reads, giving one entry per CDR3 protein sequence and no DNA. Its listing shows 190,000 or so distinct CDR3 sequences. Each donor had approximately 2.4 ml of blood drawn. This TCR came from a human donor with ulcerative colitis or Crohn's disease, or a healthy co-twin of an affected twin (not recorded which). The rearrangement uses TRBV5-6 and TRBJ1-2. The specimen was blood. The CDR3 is CASSLVAGGKGYTF.